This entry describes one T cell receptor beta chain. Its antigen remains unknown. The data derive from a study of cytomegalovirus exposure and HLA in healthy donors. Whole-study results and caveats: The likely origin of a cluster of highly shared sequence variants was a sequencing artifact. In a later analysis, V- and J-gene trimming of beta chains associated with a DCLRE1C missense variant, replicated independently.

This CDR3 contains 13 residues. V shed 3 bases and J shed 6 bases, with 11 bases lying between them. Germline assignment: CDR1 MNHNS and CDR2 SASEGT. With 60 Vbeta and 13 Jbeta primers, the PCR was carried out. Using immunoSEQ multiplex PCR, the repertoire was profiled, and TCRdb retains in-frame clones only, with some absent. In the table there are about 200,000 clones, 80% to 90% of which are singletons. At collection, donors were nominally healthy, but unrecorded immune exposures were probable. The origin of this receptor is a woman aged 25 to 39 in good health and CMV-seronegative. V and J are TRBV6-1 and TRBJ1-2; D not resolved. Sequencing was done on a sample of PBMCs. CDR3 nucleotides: TGTGCCAGCAGTGATAGCTGGGTAGATGGCTACACCTTC. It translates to CASSDSWVDGYTF.